This T cell receptor (beta chain) originates from a study of early T cells in non-severe SARS-CoV-2 infection. For the study at large: Sequenced bulk RNA came from whole blood that was unsorted, and chains were unpaired.

Each cDNA molecule carried a unique molecular identifier. Using its own MiXCR run on the 5' RACE reads, TCRdb lists one record per CDR3 protein. The repertoire holds 70,000 to 95,000 distinct CDR3 sequences, with around 8.7% as singletons. In the case of this clonotype: Its antigen is undetermined.

The V gene lost 2 bases and the J gene lost 5 bases, with 5 bases spanning the gap. The CDR3 loop spans 12 amino acids. Germline V gene lookup returns CDR1 ENHRY and CDR2 SYGVKD. Findings and limits, study-wide: The study's VDJdb matching favored anti-spike CD8 responses and missed private and CD4 specificities.

The sequence derives from an adult who was a healthcare worker with PCR-confirmed SARS-CoV-2 infection or an uninfected control (not recorded which). Sequenced: whole blood. The chain combines TRBV10-3 with TRBJ2-3; D call uncertain. The CDR3 coding sequence is TGTGCCATCAGTGAGATACTAGATACGCAGTATTTT. Translating gives CAISEILDTQYF.